The following is a T cell receptor (beta chain) sequence with its context. There is no known antigen for this receptor. No much larger clone is present one base from it, and per-base qualities are unavailable. This entry is derived from a study of T cells after posttransplantation cyclophosphamide (dated by TCRdb to the mid-2010s). For context, the study as a whole: T cell repertoire reconstitution was tracked by TRB sequencing after myeloablative bone marrow transplantation in which posttransplantation cyclophosphamide was used as GVHD prophylaxis. Samples from roughly 35 PTCy-treated patients, along with samples from 15 to 20 of their related bone marrow donors, underwent antigen receptor sequencing. Blood from all 35 or so PTCy patients who had 1-year posttransplant specimens underwent TRB sequencing. TRB sequencing was also done on up to roughly 3 additional blood samples from 2 to 5.2 years after transplant in 3 patients, and on pretransplant blood from a handful of patients. TRA and TRB clonality were tightly correlated in several samples, so subsequent TCR analyses focused on TRB only. Public TRB sequences were compared against a database of over 3,000 sequences linked to responses to pathogens, tumor antigens, self-antigens and alloantigens. Points the paper makes about the study in general: The TRB repertoires of T cells infiltrating skin or the GI tract showed only limited overlap with the TRB repertoires found in blood. Donor-recipient similarity was low at 1-2 months but rose over the first year, and later blood repertoires were often dominated by donor CD8+ memory clones. Across a few dozen patients, TRB clonality was highly associated with recipient CMV seropositivity and CMV reactivation, and diversity in PTCy patients was similar to diversity in CNI/methotrexate controls.

The germline V gene gives CDR1 as SGHVS and CDR2 as FQNEAQ. V loses 4 bases at its end and J loses 10 bases; junction bases beyond the gene matches: 9. The CDR3 runs 14 residues from the cysteine to the phenylalanine. The sequence is cut down to CDR3 DNA, 42 bases in frame from base 1. Genomic DNA was the input for TRB sequencing, which was run either with the immunoSEQ assay at survey resolution or with the hsTCRB kit. Regarding the original processing steps: The immunoSEQ software was used for initial read processing, and the LymphoSeq R package was used for repertoire analyses. Clonality was computed as 1 minus normalized Shannon entropy; Gini coefficient was also calculated for each TRB dataset. Phenotypes of unsorted samples were inferred by mapping TRB sequences from sorted subsets of the recipient or donor onto unsorted samples of the same recipient. TCRdb re-hosts the immuneACCESS table, in-frame sequences only. Its copies lack some clones; in the studies checked, an unresolved V gene accounts for under half of them, and the cause for the rest is not known. V and J calls and clone size are given by that table; D and trimming were obtained from the DNA. Here the sample has about 18,000 clones; 75% to 90% occur a single time. The top ten hold about 8.6% of the sample.

Peripheral blood samples were provided by related bone marrow donors on the day of marrow donation. Peripheral blood and bone marrow mononuclear cells were isolated by Ficoll-Hypaque density centrifugation and cryopreserved. Sorting of CD4+ and CD8+ T cells, including naive and memory subsets, was performed by FACS on a FACSAria II. The specimen was memory CD4+ T cells sorted from blood. This clonotype originated in a man under 40 in good health and a related stem cell transplant donor. This receptor chain uses TRBV7-8 and TRBJ2-1; 8 bases in the junction line up with TRBD2. The DNA sequence follows: TGTGCCAGCAGCTCTCGGGAGGGCACTAGGGAGCAGTTCTTC. Its translation reads: CASSSREGTREQFF.